These 18 T cell receptor beta chains originate from one sample sequenced in a study of shared T cell receptors in the human thymus. Generated by immunoSEQ multiplex PCR, the TCRdb table keeps only in-frame clones and is missing some. Of around 340,000 clones listed, 95% are singletons. The sample consisted of thymocytes. The receptors originated from a human donor.

The CDR3 DNA is TGTGCCAGCAGTTTCGGCGGACCCTACAATGAGCAGTTCTTC. This codes for CASSFGGPYNEQFF. This rearrangement joins TRBV27 to TRBJ2-1, with no clear D. From germline, CDR1 is MNHEY and CDR2 SMNVEV (reference sequence). CDR3 length equals 14 residues. Trimming pared 3 bases from V and 2 bases from J, leaving 8 bases between.

V and J are TRBV6-1 and TRBJ2-1; D ambiguous. The CDR3 contains 16 residues. V lost 3 bases and J 1 base, leaving 13 bases between the germline ends. Germline CDR1 is MNHNS and CDR2 is SASEGT. CDR3 sequence: CASSDVVGLSYNEQFF. The CDR3 DNA is TGTGCCAGCAGTGACGTTGTAGGGCTATCCTACAATGAGCAGTTCTTC.

The sample holds one count of this clone. V is TRBV11-1 and J is TRBJ1-1; D gene unclear. The CDR3 is made up of 14 amino acids. Germline V CDR1 and CDR2: SGHAT, FQDESV (reference sequence). Trimming left V 5 bases short and J 6 bases short, with 16 bases between. CDR3 DNA sequence: TGTGCCAGCAGCCTACTACATGTCGGGGCTGAAGCTTTCTTT. Protein: CASSLLHVGAEAFF. Complete variable domain (other parts from reference TRBV11-1 and TRBJ1-1): EAEVAQSPRYKITEKSQAVAFWCDPISGHATLYWYRQILGQGPELLVQFQDESVVDDSQLPKDRFSAERLKGVDSTLKIQPAELGDSAMYLCASSLLHVGAEAFFGQGTRLTVV.

Only one count was recorded for this clone. The V call is TRBV27, the J call TRBJ1-4; TRBD1 aligns across 10 bases. The length of the CDR3 is 16 residues. The germline V gene encodes CDR1 MNHEY and CDR2 SMNVEV (reference sequence). With 7 bases clipped from V and 6 bases from J, the junction kept 11 bases outside the gene matches. The CDR3 nucleotides read TGTGCCAGCACCCTACGCCTGGACAGGGGGGATGAAAAACTGTTTTTT. As protein: CASTLRLDRGDEKLFF. The full variable domain, its missing parts supplied by reference TRBV27 and TRBJ1-4, is EAQVTQNPRYLITVTGKKLTVTCSQNMNHEYMSWYRQDPGLGLRQIYYSMNVEVTDKGDVPEGYKVSRKEKRNFPLILESPSPNQTSLYFCASTLRLDRGDEKLFFGSGTQLSVL.

The V and J genes are TRBV4-1 and TRBJ2-1, with TRBD1 identical over 7 bases. The germline CDR1 and CDR2 sequences are MGHRA and YSYEKL. This CDR3 is 17 amino acids long. V lost 4 bases to trimming and J lost 1 base; unmatched junction nucleotides: 10. CDR3 coding DNA: TGCGCCAGCAGCCGACCGACGACAGGGAAATCCTACAATGAGCAGTTCTTC. Translating it yields CASSRPTTGKSYNEQFF.

This chain joins TRBV28 and TRBJ2-7; 9 bases are a match to TRBD2. Germline CDR1 and CDR2: MDHEN and SYDVKM. V was clipped by 5 bases and J by 0 bases; unmatched bases: 5. The CDR3 extends over 15 amino acids. For the CDR3, the DNA is TGTGCCAGCAGTACACCTAGCGGGATCTCCTACGAGCAGTACTTC. As protein: CASSTPSGISYEQYF.

This chain uses TRBV10-3 with TRBJ2-7; 8 bases match TRBD1. The J segment lost 1 base and the V segment lost 3 bases, leaving 2 bases of the junction unmatched. The V gene's germline CDR1 is ENHRY and CDR2 SYGVKD. The CDR3 extends over 14 amino acids. In DNA form, the CDR3 reads TGTGCCATCAGTGAACAGGGGGGATCCTACGAGCAGTACTTC. Translated, it gives CAISEQGGSYEQYF.

This sequence joins TRBV6-6 and TRBJ1-1; D call uncertain. This CDR3 comprises 12 residues. CDR1 and CDR2 from the germline V gene are MNHNY and SVGAGI (reference sequence). V dropped 2 bases and J dropped 0 bases, with 1 base sitting between them. This chain's CDR3 is CASSYMNTEAFF. CDR3 DNA: TGTGCCAGCAGTTACATGAACACTGAAGCTTTCTTT.

The CDR3: CASSSVDSSYEQYF. CDR3 sequence (DNA): TGTGCCAGCAGTTCCGTTGACAGCTCCTACGAGCAGTACTTC. The chain couples TRBV28 to TRBJ2-7; D might be TRBD1 (5 bases). The CDR3 sequence is 14 residues long. Per germline, CDR1 MDHEN and CDR2 SYDVKM. V dropped 4 bases and J dropped 0 bases, with 10 bases sitting between them.

This clone was counted between two and nine times. The V call is TRBV29-1, the J call TRBJ1-1, with D uncertain. Germline V gene lookup returns CDR1 SQVTM and CDR2 ANQGSEA. V was pared by 5 bases and J by 0 bases, with 7 bases between. The CDR3 runs 12 residues. CDR3 sequence (DNA): TGCAGCGTTCGTTGCTTGAACACTGAAGCTTTCTTT. This codes for CSVRCLNTEAFF.

V usage is TRBV18 and J usage is TRBJ1-5; TRBD1 is a possible D gene (5 bases). This CDR3 is built from 19 residues. The germline V gene has CDR1 KGHSH and CDR2 LQKENI. Trimming removed 0 bases at V and 4 bases at J, with 22 bases between. Here the CDR3 reads CASSPPTDLPWGINQPQHF. The CDR3 nucleotides read TGTGCCAGCTCACCACCCACGGACCTCCCCTGGGGCATAAATCAGCCCCAGCATTTT.

The rearrangement joins TRBV11-2 to TRBJ2-1; D unresolved. V lost 5 bases, J lost 1 base, and 9 bases lay in between. The V gene's germline CDR1 is SGHAT and CDR2 FQNNGV. The CDR3 is 14 amino acids. CDR3 sequence: CASSPQFSYNEQFF. The CDR3 DNA reads as TGTGCCAGCAGCCCACAGTTTTCCTACAATGAGCAGTTCTTC. The full variable domain, completed using reference TRBV11-2 and TRBJ2-1, is EAGVAQSPRYKIIEKRQSVAFWCNPISGHATLYWYQQILGQGPKLLIQFQNNGVVDDSQLPKDRFSAERLKGVDSTLKIQPAKLEDSAVYLCASSPQFSYNEQFFGPGTRLTVL.

The chain couples TRBV19 to TRBJ1-2; D is uncertain. CDR3 length: 12 amino acids. V was shortened by 3 bases and J by 6 bases, with 8 bases between the two germline ends. Germline CDR1 is LNHDA and CDR2 is SQIVND (reference sequence). DNA for the CDR3: TGTGCCAGTAGTATTCTGGGAGATGGCTACACCTTC. This encodes CASSILGDGYTF.

This clone was counted a few times. The V and J genes are TRBV4-2 and TRBJ1-2; 7 bases map to TRBD1. Germline CDR1 reads LGHNA; CDR2 reads YNFKEQ. Trimming at V came to 4 bases and at J to 7 bases, leaving 9 bases not matched to a gene. This CDR3 contains 14 residues. In DNA, the CDR3 is TGTGCCAGCAGCCCTTGGGACAGCCCGCGTGGCTACACCTTC. Its protein is CASSPWDSPRGYTF.

The V call is TRBV5-4, the J call TRBJ2-3; D not resolved. This CDR3 has 16 residues. V was clipped by 2 bases and J by 2 bases, with 15 bases between them. Germline CDR1 is SGHNT and CDR2 is YYREEE (reference sequence). The CDR3 reads CASSFGEKSSTDTQYF. CDR3 coding DNA: TGTGCCAGCAGCTTCGGTGAAAAGTCTTCCACAGATACGCAGTATTTT.

The CDR3 region is CASRVLAGGPINEQFF. CDR3 sequence (DNA): TGTGCCAGCAGGGTACTAGCGGGAGGGCCTATCAATGAGCAGTTCTTC. The chain employs TRBV28 and TRBJ2-1; 13 bases are shared with TRBD2. Germline trimming cut 6 bases from V and 6 bases from J; bases unmatched to any gene: 8. CDR3 size: 16 residues. Germline CDR1 reads MDHEN; CDR2 reads SYDVKM.

The chain is built from TRBV28 and TRBJ1-5; D is possibly TRBD1 (5 bases). Trimming cost V 6 bases and J 2 bases, with 17 bases left between them. CDR1 is MDHEN, CDR2 SYDVKM, per germline. This CDR3 is built from 16 residues. The CDR3 region has the DNA TGTGCCAGCAGCCCCGGACGCCTGGGGCGCAATCAGCCCCAGCATTTT. Amino acid sequence: CASSPGRLGRNQPQHF. The whole variable domain, remainder taken from reference TRBV28 and TRBJ1-5, is DVKVTQSSRYLVKRTGEKVFLECVQDMDHENMFWYRQDPGLGLRLIYFSYDVKMKEKGDIPEGYSVSREKKERFSLILESASTNQTSMYLCASSPGRLGRNQPQHFGDGTRLSIL.

This chain uses TRBV13 with TRBJ1-1; 7 nucleotides align to TRBD1. The CDR3 has 15 residues. CDR1 and CDR2 from the germline V gene are PRHDT and FYEKMQ (reference sequence). After removal of 0 bases from V and 4 bases from J, the junction contained 5 bases not matched to a gene. The CDR3 spells CASSLGTGTSTEAFF. In nucleotides, the CDR3 is TGTGCCAGCAGCTTAGGGACAGGGACCAGCACTGAAGCTTTCTTT.